Following are 25 T cell receptor beta chains from one sample sequenced in a study of Graves' ophthalmopathy and Graves' hyperthyroidism. Amplification of TCR beta CDR3 regions used RNA transcripts. HTBI primers were used in a first-round RT-PCR, which preceded a second-round multiplex PCR. TCRdb itself ran the multiplex PCR reads through MiXCR, one entry per CDR3 protein. The table has over 150,000 distinct CDR3 sequences, 30% to 45% seen once. Specimen: peripheral blood. The receptors here all came from a woman aged 35 to 49 with Graves' ophthalmopathy.

The chain is built from TRBV19 and TRBJ1-6, with TRBD1 as a possible D gene (5 bases). Germline V gives CDR1 LNHDA, CDR2 SQIVND (reference sequence). Trimming removed 4 bases at V and 4 bases at J, with 14 bases between. CDR3 size: 16 residues. The CDR3 nucleotides are TGTGCCAGTAGTAGCACAACAGGAAATTATAATTCACCCCTCCACTTT. Amino acid sequence: CASSSTTGNYNSPLHF.

This clonotype has ten or more counts. This chain links TRBV7-9 with TRBJ2-2, with D perhaps TRBD2 (5 bases). Per the germline V gene, CDR1 is SEHNR and CDR2 is FQNEAQ (reference sequence). The CDR3 contains 15 residues. V was pared by 5 bases and J by 0 bases, with 10 bases between. CDR3 protein: CASSPEEANTGELFF. In DNA, the CDR3 is TGTGCCAGCAGCCCAGAGGAGGCGAACACCGGGGAGCTGTTTTTT.

The rearrangement uses TRBV25-1 and TRBJ2-7; maybe TRBD1 (7 bases). V was trimmed by 5 bases and J by 4 bases, leaving 12 bases between them. There are 13 residues in the CDR3. The V gene's germline CDR1 is MGHDK and CDR2 SYGVNS. The CDR3 nucleotides read TGTGCCAGCAGTAAGGGGGCGGGGTACGAGCAGTACTTC. This sequence encodes CASSKGAGYEQYF.

This clonotype was observed at least ten times. The genes are TRBV6-1 and TRBJ2-7; possibly TRBD1 for D (5 bases). The CDR3 contains 16 residues. Trimming pared 2 bases from V and 6 bases from J, leaving 20 bases between. The germline CDR1 and CDR2 sequences are MNHNS and SASEGT. The CDR3 DNA is TGTGCCAGCAGTGAACCCCTGACGGACATCGCGGCCGAGCAGTACTTC. Its protein product is CASSEPLTDIAAEQYF.

The rearrangement links TRBV12-5 to TRBJ2-7, with D possibly being TRBD1 or TRBD2 (7 bases each). This CDR3 comprises 15 residues. V gave up 2 bases and J gave up 2 bases, with 13 bases separating them. Germline CDR1 and CDR2: LGHNT and FRNRAP. This chain's CDR3 is CASGLSQGGAYEQYF. In DNA, the CDR3 is TGTGCTAGTGGTTTGAGTCAGGGGGGGGCCTACGAGCAGTACTTC.

This clonotype was recorded at least ten times. The chain couples TRBV4-3 to TRBJ2-5; TRBD1 might be the D (6 bases). Per germline, CDR1 LGHNA and CDR2 YSLEER. This CDR3 spans 15 amino acids. Trimming took 0 bases from V and 4 from J, leaving 12 bases between them. In nucleotides, the CDR3 is TGCGCCAGCAGCCAAGATGTTGGGGGCGGAGAGACCCAGTACTTC. This sequence encodes CASSQDVGGGETQYF.

This clonotype was seen ten or more times. The chain joins TRBV11-1 to TRBJ1-2, with 9 bases fitting TRBD1. CDR3 size: 16 residues. V was clipped by 1 base and J by 7 bases; unmatched bases: 10. Per the germline V gene, CDR1 is SGHAT and CDR2 is FQDESV (reference sequence). CDR3 bases: TGTGCCAGCAGCTTAGGCAACAGGGGGCCGCCGGGTGGCTACACCTTC. It codes for CASSLGNRGPPGGYTF. Filled out from reference TRBV11-1 and TRBJ1-2, the complete variable domain reads EAEVAQSPRYKITEKSQAVAFWCDPISGHATLYWYRQILGQGPELLVQFQDESVVDDSQLPKDRFSAERLKGVDSTLKIQPAELGDSAMYLCASSLGNRGPPGGYTFGSGTRLTVV.

This clonotype was seen at least ten times. This chain connects TRBV5-1 to TRBJ1-2, with D unresolved. V was pared by 0 bases and J by 4 bases, with 10 bases between. From germline, CDR1 is SGHRS and CDR2 YFSETQ. The length of the CDR3 is 14 residues. The CDR3 sequence: CASSLDPGSYGYTF. The DNA for the CDR3 is TGCGCCAGCAGCTTGGATCCGGGAAGCTATGGCTACACCTTC.

This clonotype has a count of ten or more. V and J are TRBV11-2 and TRBJ2-5; D may be TRBD1 (5 bases). From germline, CDR1 is SGHAT and CDR2 FQNNGV. V shed 4 bases and J shed 1 base, with 13 bases lying between them. The CDR3 is 15 amino acids. CDR3 sequence: CASSSETVLQETQYF. The CDR3, as DNA: TGTGCCAGCAGCTCCGAGACAGTCCTCCAAGAGACCCAGTACTTC. Full variable domain (outside the CDR3, taken from reference TRBV11-2 and TRBJ2-5): EAGVAQSPRYKIIEKRQSVAFWCNPISGHATLYWYQQILGQGPKLLIQFQNNGVVDDSQLPKDRFSAERLKGVDSTLKIQPAKLEDSAVYLCASSSETVLQETQYFGPGTRLLVL.

This clonotype was detected only a few times. V usage is TRBV12-3 or TRBV12-4 and J usage is TRBJ2-5; 7 positions agree with TRBD1. CDR3 length: 17 residues. V dropped 0 bases and J dropped 4; count of bases not matched to a gene: 11. The DNA of the CDR3 is TGTGCCAGCAGTTTAGCAGGGTATTGGGACAGATCAGAGACCCAGTACTTC. It translates to CASSLAGYWDRSETQYF.

This clonotype was observed at least ten times. A read error may produce the germline difference seen at one junction end. The V call is TRBV7-3, the J call TRBJ1-1; D gene uncertain. CDR3 length equals 16 residues. The germline V gene encodes CDR1 SGHTA and CDR2 FQGTGA. The CDR3 region is CASSLRSAGPNTEAFF. CDR3 coding DNA: TGTGCCAGCAGTTTAAGGTCGGCAGGCCCGAACACTGAAGCTTTCTTT.

This clonotype was seen many times. A much larger clone lies a single base off, so this may be a read error. The gene calls are TRBV6-2 or TRBV6-3 and TRBJ2-2, with D perhaps TRBD2 (5 bases). The CDR3 is made up of 15 amino acids. Germline V gene lookup returns CDR1 MNHEY and CDR2 SVGEGT. Trimming cost V 6 bases and J 6 bases, with 17 bases left between them. CDR3 protein: CASSLSGVGAGELFF. For the CDR3, the DNA is TGTGCCAGCAGCCTTTCCGGGGTGGGCGCCGGGGAGCTGTTTTTT.

This clonotype was seen many times. The chain uses TRBV29-1 and TRBJ2-5, with 14 bases fitting TRBD2. Germline CDR1 SQVTM, CDR2 ANQGSEA. V lost 5 bases to trimming and J lost 4 bases; unmatched junction nucleotides: 9. The CDR3 has 16 residues. The CDR3 region is CSVNLGLAGGLETQYF. The CDR3 DNA reads TGCAGCGTTAACCTCGGACTAGCGGGAGGTCTAGAGACCCAGTACTTC.

In this sample, this clonotype turned up many times. The chain is built from TRBV7-2 and TRBJ2-7, with 8 nucleotides matching TRBD2. Losses at the gene ends were 5 bases for V and 5 bases for J; bases not matched to a gene: 11. CDR3 size: 15 residues. The germline gives CDR1 SGHTA, CDR2 FQGNSA. The CDR3 spells CASSQQSGRGDEQYF. In nucleotides, the CDR3 is TGTGCCAGCAGCCAGCAAAGCGGGAGAGGGGACGAGCAGTACTTC.

This clonotype occurred many times. The chain links TRBV3-1 to TRBJ2-5, with a weak D call TRBD2 (6 bases). The CDR3 has 13 residues. V was clipped by 8 bases and J by 4 bases, with 14 bases between them. CDR1 LGHDT and CDR2 YNNKEL come from the germline V gene (reference sequence). The CDR3 DNA sequence: TGTGCCAGCGGTCAATGGAGGGGAGAGACCCAGTACTTC. Its protein product is CASGQWRGETQYF.

The chain has TRBV12-3 or TRBV12-4 and TRBJ2-7, with 8 positions matching TRBD2. This CDR3 comprises 11 residues. V lost 10 bases to trimming and J lost 9 bases; unmatched junction nucleotides: 8. The CDR3 loop reads CATTRGLVQYF. Here the CDR3 DNA reads TGTGCCACCACTCGGGGACTAGTGCAGTACTTC.

There are many counts of this clonotype. The chain couples TRBV7-9 to TRBJ1-2; the D is unclear. The CDR3 spans 13 residues. The germline V gene encodes CDR1 SEHNR and CDR2 FQNEAQ (reference sequence). V dropped 4 bases and J dropped 3 bases, with 9 bases sitting between them. The CDR3: CASSSRTYYGYTF. The CDR3 nucleotides are TGTGCCAGCAGCTCCAGGACCTACTATGGCTACACCTTC.

This chain uses TRBV19 with TRBJ2-5; a possible D gene is TRBD1 (5 bases). The CDR3 is made up of 14 amino acids. V shed 3 bases and J shed 0 bases, with 8 bases lying between them. Germline V gene sequence: CDR1 LNHDA, CDR2 SQIVND (reference sequence). The CDR3 DNA reads TGTGCCAGTAGTATTGACAGTTACCAAGAGACCCAGTACTTC. It codes for CASSIDSYQETQYF.

This clonotype was detected ten times or more. The rearrangement joins TRBV12-3 or TRBV12-4 to TRBJ2-5, with D tentatively TRBD1 or TRBD2 (6 bases each). V lost 3 bases and J 5 bases, leaving 10 bases between the germline ends. This CDR3 spans 13 amino acids. This chain's CDR3 is CASSFGGRETQYF. The DNA for the CDR3 is TGTGCCAGCAGTTTTGGGGGGCGGGAGACCCAGTACTTC.

This clonotype appeared many times. The chain has TRBV6-1 and TRBJ2-2, with 12 positions matching TRBD1. This CDR3 has 19 amino acids. Per the germline V gene, CDR1 is MNHNS and CDR2 is SASEGT. After removal of 4 bases from V and 4 bases from J, the junction contained 13 bases not matched to a gene. CDR3 DNA sequence: TGTGCCAGCAGTGGTAGAATGGGACAGGGGGCGCGGGGCACCGGGGAGCTGTTTTTT. This encodes CASSGRMGQGARGTGELFF.

Many counts were recorded for this clonotype. The chain recombines TRBV6-5 with TRBJ1-2, with 8 bases that match TRBD1. The germline V gene has CDR1 MNHEY and CDR2 SVGAGI. V gave up 5 bases and J gave up 5 bases; unmatched junction bases: 7. This CDR3 is built from 14 residues. The CDR3 region has the DNA TGTGCCAGCAGTCCGGACAGGGTCCAGTATGGCTACACCTTC. The encoded protein is CASSPDRVQYGYTF.

This clonotype was picked up many times. The chain links TRBV18 to TRBJ1-3; the D gene is possibly TRBD1 (6 bases). V was clipped by 5 bases and J by 5 bases, with 13 bases between them. CDR1 is KGHSH and CDR2 is LQKENI in the germline V gene. This CDR3 spans 14 amino acids. The CDR3 protein is CASSTGDTRNTIYF. The CDR3 nucleotides are TGTGCCAGCTCAACCGGGGACACAAGAAACACCATATATTTT.

This clonotype showed up many times. The chain employs TRBV6-5 and TRBJ1-2; tentative D call: TRBD1 (6 bases). Germline lookup yields CDR1 MNHEY and CDR2 SVGAGI. The V and J ends lost 4 bases and 5 bases respectively, with 23 bases between them. This CDR3 has 17 amino acids. CDR3 sequence reads: CASSSPPPITGPYGYTF. DNA of the CDR3: TGTGCCAGCAGTTCCCCCCCTCCGATAACAGGGCCATATGGCTACACCTTC.

This clonotype has ten or more counts. The J gene is TRBJ2-2, the V gene TRBV12-3 or TRBV12-4; 14 nucleotides align to TRBD2. V gave up 6 bases and J gave up 3 bases; unmatched junction bases: 6. CDR3 length: 17 residues. The CDR3 coding sequence is TGTGCCAGCAGACACAGGGGACTAGCGGGAGACACCGGGGAGCTGTTTTTT. Protein: CASRHRGLAGDTGELFF.

This clonotype was counted at least ten times. The V and J genes are TRBV11-2 and TRBJ2-1; 12 positions match TRBD2. The CDR3 contains 17 residues. Germline V lookup: CDR1 SGHAT, CDR2 FQNNGV. Germline trimming cut 4 bases from V and 8 bases from J; bases unmatched to any gene: 12. The CDR3 nucleotides are TGTGCCAGCAGCTCAAGACGACTAGCGGGAGTCTCCTATGAGCAGTTCTTC. Protein: CASSSRRLAGVSYEQFF.